This T cell receptor beta chain originates from a study of response to subunit inactivated influenza vaccine. General study points: There was a suggestion from the authors that each seasonal influenza vaccination recruits few new T cells.

MiXCR, run by TCRdb on the RT-PCR reads, gives a single entry per CDR3 protein. The table includes about 190,000 distinct CDR3 sequences, roughly an eighth detected once. This clonotype was found many times. The antigen is not known. V was clipped by 2 bases and J by 0 bases; unmatched bases: 5. Germline V CDR1 and CDR2: SGDLS, YYNGEE. The CDR3 loop spans 16 amino acids. The sequence came from a man in his fifties or sixties who received an inactivated influenza vaccine. The specimen was CD8+ T cells sorted from PBMCs, collected about 5 days after vaccination. V and J are TRBV9 and TRBJ2-1; 7 bases agree with TRBD2. As DNA, the CDR3 is TGTGCCAGCAGCGTCGGGCTAGCGGCCTCCTACAATGAGCAGTTCTTC. This codes for CASSVGLAASYNEQFF.